This TCR beta chain emerged from a study of shared clonotypes between healthy human individuals. V lost 5 bases, J lost 5 bases, and 7 bases lay in between. The germline CDR1 and CDR2 sequences are SGHTA and FQGNSA. This CDR3 has 12 amino acids. Only in-frame clones appear in the TCRdb table, and some are missing; sequencing was by immunoSEQ multiplex PCR. The table lists about 1.5 million clones, 98% of them singletons. Sequencing used naive CD4+ T cells sorted from blood. Subset given: CD45RA+ positively selected. The chain combines TRBV7-2 with TRBJ1-5, with no clear D. The TCR comes from a man aged 25 to 45 in good health. The chain's CDR3 is CASSAMYQPQHF. The CDR3 nucleotides read TGTGCCAGCAGCGCCATGTATCAGCCCCAGCATTTT. Complete variable domain (other parts from reference TRBV7-2 and TRBJ1-5): GAGVSQSPSNKVTEKGKDVELRCDPISGHTALYWYRQSLGQGLEFLIYFQGNSAPDKSGLPSDRFSAERTGGSVSTLTIQRTQQEDSAVYLCASSAMYQPQHFGDGTRLSIL.